A selection of T cell receptor beta chains follows, all from one sample in a study of OX40 agonist ivuxolimab in advanced cancers. Generated by immunoSEQ multiplex PCR, the TCRdb table keeps only in-frame clones and is missing some. Of 20,000 to 25,000 clones listed, roughly 88% are singletons. The sample in question was CD4+ or CD8+ T cells sorted from blood, obtained in a trial of the OX40 agonist ivuxolimab. Receptors were obtained from an adult with an advanced solid tumor such as melanoma, head and neck, liver or kidney cancer. CDR3s leave out the opening cysteine and the closing phenylalanine or tryptophan. The listing skips clone size in some rows; elsewhere it reads once, few, many or a size class.

size	V	J	CDR3
medium-sized	TRBV28	TRBJ2-7	ASSPLGETYEQY
-	TRBV19	TRBJ1-5	ASSTDSPTYYSNQPQH
-	TRBV5-6	TRBJ2-7	ASSFSYKQY
-	TRBV9	TRBJ2-1	ASSVPKVAGPGNEQF
-	TRBV28	TRBJ2-7	ASSFRTGAYEQY
-	TRBV7-9	TRBJ2-7	ASSKRGEGLSEQY
-	TRBV27	TRBJ2-2	ASSLGGPWTGELF
-	TRBV7-9	TRBJ1-2	ASSLDGARYGYT
-	TRBV28	TRBJ1-5	ASSHTTGQGAGQPQH
-	TRBV4-1	TRBJ2-3	ASSQVRGQKDTQY
-	TRBV19	TRBJ2-1	ASSGGRRYNEQF
once	TRBV19	TRBJ1-4	ASSDDKFSTNEKLF
-	TRBV7-9	TRBJ1-1	ASSSLGTEAF
-	TRBV6-5	TRBJ1-1	ASSPTGPNTEAF
-	TRBV6-4	TRBJ2-3	ASSDGTGRGTDTQY
-	TRBV7-9	TRBJ2-1	ASSLGVASTYNEQF
-	TRBV5-1	TRBJ1-2	ASSLGGRARRYGYT
-	TRBV7-9	TRBJ2-5	ASRSTSSQETQY
-	TRBV14	TRBJ1-1	ASSPPARGLGTEAF
-	TRBV7-8	TRBJ2-1	ASSRDRGDNEQF
-	TRBV5-6	TRBJ2-3	ASSYPQRGTDTQY
-	TRBV28	TRBJ2-1	ASRYTQGLPSLGSYNEQF
once	TRBV6-5	TRBJ2-7	ASSNPGYEQY
-	TRBV5-1	TRBJ2-7	ASSLEGGAYEQY
-	TRBV28	TRBJ2-1	ASSLYISSGRKQNEQF
-	TRBV27	TRBJ2-4	ASSGLAGVGTKNIQY
-	TRBV5-6	TRBJ2-7	ASSLWLAETYEQY
-	TRBV28	TRBJ2-3	ASKDRGVPDTQY
medium-sized	TRBV5-1	TRBJ2-3	ASSAGTGRDDTQY
few	TRBV11-2	TRBJ2-7	ASSLDQLALSEQY
-	TRBV14	TRBJ2-2	ASCGQGAPGELF
medium-sized	TRBV28	TRBJ2-3	ASTTTPDTQY
-	TRBV4-1	TRBJ2-1	ASSERELLYEQF
few	TRBV4-1	TRBJ1-5	ASSSKHHQPQH
-	TRBV27	TRBJ2-7	ASSLGLAGGYEQY
-	TRBV27	TRBJ1-1	ASRMSGAGSEAF
-	TRBV20-1	TRBJ2-7	SAGYEQY
few	TRBV2	TRBJ2-3	ASSYSSPTPTDTQY
-	TRBV5-4	TRBJ1-1	ASSLGRTEAF
few	TRBV30	TRBJ1-2	AWTEGLGYT
-	TRBV27	TRBJ1-2	ASRTQGDGYT
-	TRBV6-4	TRBJ1-5	ASSDSADSNQPQH